This T cell receptor beta chain was sequenced for a study of monozygotic twins with inflammatory bowel disease. This CDR3 comprises 15 residues. Germline V gene lookup returns CDR1 KGHSH and CDR2 LQKENI. Overall study findings and caveats: The authors could not tell different T cell subtypes apart.

As to this clonotype: Antigen specificity is unknown.

Reprocessing the 5' RACE reads, TCRdb reports a single entry for every CDR3 protein and omits DNA. The sample includes 120,000 to 150,000 distinct CDR3 sequences. Sequenced sample: blood. The rearrangement uses TRBV18 and TRBJ2-7. This TCR was recovered from a human donor with ulcerative colitis or Crohn's disease, or a healthy co-twin of an affected twin (not recorded which). CDR3 in amino acids: CASSLDIANSYEQYF.